This T cell receptor (beta chain) was identified in a study of CD8+ T cells in alopecia areata. Extraction of RNA preceded its reverse transcription into cDNA, which served as the sequencing template. Profiling relied on immunoSEQ multiplex PCR, and the TCRdb table lists in-frame clones only, not all of them. The sample shows 150,000 to 200,000 clones, around 60% of them seen only once. The V gene's germline CDR1 is SQVTM and CDR2 ANQGSEA. V dropped 4 bases and J dropped 2; count of bases not matched to a gene: 9. This CDR3 comprises 15 residues. Treatment given: oral pan-JAK inhibitor, 5-10 mg twice daily.

This specimen consisted of CD4+ T cells sorted from blood, obtained at approximately week 49, from a patient treated with tofacitinib. The chain combines TRBV29-1 with TRBJ2-3, with 7 positions matching TRBD2. The TCR comes from a human donor with alopecia areata. CDR3 DNA: TGCAGCGTTGGCGTCTGGCGGGGGACCACAGATACGCAGTATTTT. It specifies CSVGVWRGTTDTQYF.